This paragraph covers one T cell receptor beta chain sequence. The same CDR3 can be traced to other DNA sequences in this sample. This specimen comes from a study of blood T cell repertoires in COVID-19. This CDR3 comprises 14 residues. V lost 2 bases to trimming and J lost 7 bases, with 10 bases between them. Germline loops: CDR1 SGDLS, CDR2 YYNGEE. Using immunoSEQ multiplex PCR, the repertoire was profiled, and TCRdb retains in-frame clones only, with some absent. The sample consists of under 350,000 clones, around 83% of them appearing once. This clonotype was obtained from a man younger than 35 with active or convalescent COVID-19. This chain joins TRBV9 and TRBJ1-6, with D possibly matching TRBD1 (6 bases). Sequencing was done on a sample of peripheral blood. This chain's CDR3 is CASSVEGENSPLHF. CDR3 coding DNA: TGTGCCAGCAGCGTTGAGGGGGAAAATTCACCCCTCCACTTT.